Shown below are 14 T cell receptor beta chains from a single sample sequenced in a study of blood T cell repertoires in COVID-19. The protocol was immunoSEQ multiplex PCR, while the TCRdb copy is restricted to in-frame clones and leaves out a portion. Of approximately 160,000 clones in the sample, 84% were seen once. Sequenced material: peripheral blood. The receptor source for this set is a woman of 80 years or more with acute or convalescent COVID-19.

DNA of the CDR3: TGTGCCAGCAGCTTGGCGATCGACAGGGGAGGCTACACCTTC. Its protein is CASSLAIDRGGYTF. The rearrangement uses TRBV5-6 and TRBJ1-2; 8 positions agree with TRBD1. CDR3 length: 14 amino acids. After removal of 0 bases from V and 8 bases from J, the junction contained 6 bases not matched to a gene. Germline V gives CDR1 SGHDT, CDR2 YYEEEE. Full variable domain (outside the CDR3, taken from reference TRBV5-6 and TRBJ1-2): DAGVTQSPTHLIKTRGQQVTLRCSPKSGHDTVSWYQQALGQGPQFIFQYYEEEERQRGNFPDRFSGHQFPNYSSELNVNALLLGDSALYLCASSLAIDRGGYTFGSGTRLTVV.

The CDR3 is CASSQTEKSEAFF. The CDR3 nucleotides read TGTGCCAGCAGCCAAACGGAGAAGAGTGAAGCTTTCTTT. This sequence joins TRBV3-1 (or the pseudogene TRBV3-2) and TRBJ1-1; D not resolved. CDR3 length equals 13 residues. From germline, CDR1 is LGHDT and CDR2 YNNKEL (reference sequence). Deletions cut 2 bases from V and 7 bases from J, with 11 bases between.

This clone was detected only once. The chain recombines TRBV5-1 with TRBJ2-1; possible D gene TRBD2, 5 bases. The CDR3 has 14 residues. The germline V gene has CDR1 SGHRS and CDR2 YFSETQ. Trimming stripped 1 base from V and 7 bases from J, with 12 bases between. The chain's CDR3 is CASSLSAGTNEQFF. Here the CDR3 DNA reads TGCGCCAGCAGCTTGAGTGCGGGTACAAATGAGCAGTTCTTC.

V gene TRBV27 combines with J gene TRBJ2-7; 12 bases match TRBD1. The germline CDR1 and CDR2 sequences are MNHEY and SMNVEV (reference sequence). The V and J ends lost 4 bases and 4 bases, in that order; junction bases with no gene match: 8. The length of the CDR3 is 16 residues. The CDR3 coding sequence is TGTGCCAGCAGTTATTTGGGACAGGGGGCGGGATACGAGCAGTACTTC. Protein product: CASSYLGQGAGYEQYF.

The gene calls are TRBV7-2 and TRBJ2-3; D gene uncertain. The CDR3 extends over 12 amino acids. Germline CDR1 SGHTA, CDR2 FQGNSA. Between the trimmed V and J ends, which lost 5 bases and 8 bases, there was a span of 11 bases. The CDR3 DNA is TGTGCCAGCAGCCCCCCGCAGGCTACGCAGTATTTT. It encodes CASSPPQATQYF.

The chain combines TRBV19 with TRBJ2-2; possibly TRBD2 for D (6 bases). The germline V gene encodes CDR1 LNHDA and CDR2 SQIVND (reference sequence). Deletions cut 6 bases from V and 0 bases from J, with 8 bases between. The CDR3 runs to 14 residues. The chain's CDR3 is CASSSGPNTGELFF. The CDR3 DNA reads TGTGCCAGTAGCAGCGGGCCGAACACCGGGGAGCTGTTTTTT.

This chain connects TRBV4-3 to TRBJ1-1, with a tentative D call TRBD1 (6 bases). The V end was cut by 4 bases, the J end by 4 bases, with 16 bases between. Germline lookup yields CDR1 LGHNA and CDR2 YSLEER. CDR3 length: 15 amino acids. The CDR3 here is CASSRVGPRGTEAFF. The CDR3 nucleotides are TGCGCCAGCAGCCGAGTCGGCCCCAGGGGCACTGAAGCTTTCTTT.

The chain recombines TRBV12-5 with TRBJ2-3, with 13 bases that match TRBD2. The V gene's germline CDR1 is LGHNT and CDR2 FRNRAP. With 1 base clipped from V and 4 bases from J, the junction kept 2 bases outside the gene matches. The CDR3 has 16 amino acids. CDR3 loop: CASGLGLAGGADTQYF. DNA for the CDR3: TGTGCTAGTGGTTTGGGACTAGCGGGAGGAGCAGATACGCAGTATTTT. Using reference TRBV12-5 and TRBJ2-3 for the parts outside the CDR3, the full variable domain is DARVTQTPRHKVTEMGQEVTMRCQPILGHNTVFWYRQTMMQGLELLAYFRNRAPLDDSGMPKDRFSAEMPDATLATLKIQPSEPRDSAVYFCASGLGLAGGADTQYFGPGTRLTVL.

The chain uses TRBV14 and TRBJ1-1, with D tentatively TRBD1 (6 bases). Germline V gives CDR1 SGHDN, CDR2 FVKESK. The CDR3 contains 14 residues. V lost 9 bases and J 0 bases, leaving 14 bases between the germline ends. The CDR3 sequence: CASKPQGMNTEAFF. CDR3 DNA sequence: TGTGCCAGTAAGCCGCAGGGGATGAACACTGAAGCTTTCTTT.

The chain recombines TRBV29-1 with TRBJ2-5; D is ambiguous. V dropped 5 bases and J dropped 5 bases, with 9 bases sitting between them. The CDR3 runs 11 residues. The germline V gene encodes CDR1 SQVTM and CDR2 ANQGSEA. This CDR3 is CSVISEETQYF. The DNA of the CDR3 is TGCAGCGTTATATCTGAGGAGACCCAGTACTTC.

The chain joins TRBV9 to TRBJ2-1; D possibly corresponds to TRBD1 (7 bases). Looked up from germline, CDR1 is SGDLS and CDR2 is YYNGEE. The V end lost 0 bases, the J end lost 7 bases, and 17 bases lay between the germline ends. The CDR3 length is 16 residues. The DNA for the CDR3 is TGTGCCAGCAGCGTAGTCGGAGGGGGCGCTTTTAATGAGCAGTTCTTC. Encoded protein: CASSVVGGGAFNEQFF.

A single count supports this clone. This chain links TRBV6-1 with TRBJ2-3, with 8 nucleotides matching TRBD1. The germline CDR1 and CDR2 sequences are MNHNS and SASEGT. After removal of 2 bases from V and 0 bases from J, the junction contained 4 bases not matched to a gene. This CDR3 spans 16 amino acids. The CDR3 region has the DNA TGTGCCAGCAGTGAAAGGGACAGGACTAGCACAGATACGCAGTATTTT. This gives the protein CASSERDRTSTDTQYF.

The chain combines TRBV21-1 with TRBJ2-5; TRBD1, the table's D call, was not compared with the DNA. TRBV21-1 is deemed a pseudogene. The CDR3 has 15 residues. CDR3 sequence: CASSKHRDLRETQYF. The DNA for the CDR3 is TGTGCCAGCAGCAAACACAGGGACCTCCGGGAGACCCAGTACTTC.

The chain recombines TRBV27 with TRBJ2-3, with 10 bases identical to TRBD2. CDR3 length equals 16 residues. With V trimmed by 3 bases and J by 0 bases, 3 bases remained unmatched. Germline V lookup: CDR1 MNHEY, CDR2 SMNVEV (reference sequence). The CDR3 reads CASSFLAGASTDTQYF. CDR3 bases: TGTGCCAGCAGTTTCCTAGCGGGGGCCAGCACAGATACGCAGTATTTT.